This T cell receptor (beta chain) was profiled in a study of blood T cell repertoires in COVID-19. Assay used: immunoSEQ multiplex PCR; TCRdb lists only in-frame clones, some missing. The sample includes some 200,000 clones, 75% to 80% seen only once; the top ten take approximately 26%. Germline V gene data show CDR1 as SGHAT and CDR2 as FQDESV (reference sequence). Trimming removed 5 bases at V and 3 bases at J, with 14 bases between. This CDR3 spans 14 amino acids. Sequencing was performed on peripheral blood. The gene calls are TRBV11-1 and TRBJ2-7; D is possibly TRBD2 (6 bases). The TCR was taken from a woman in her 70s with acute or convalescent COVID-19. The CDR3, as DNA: TGTGCCAGCAGCCGGGGGAGGAGCAACTACGAGCAGTACTTC. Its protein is CASSRGRSNYEQYF. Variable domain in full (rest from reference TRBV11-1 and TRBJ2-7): EAEVAQSPRYKITEKSQAVAFWCDPISGHATLYWYRQILGQGPELLVQFQDESVVDDSQLPKDRFSAERLKGVDSTLKIQPAELGDSAMYLCASSRGRSNYEQYFGPGTRLTVT.